The 11 T cell receptor beta chains below all came from one sample that was sequenced in a study of shared clonotypes between healthy human individuals. The protocol was immunoSEQ multiplex PCR, while the TCRdb copy is restricted to in-frame clones and leaves out a portion. The table shows some 1.4 million clones, with more than 95% occurring only once. What was sequenced was naive CD4+ T cells sorted from blood. Subset: CD45RA+ positively selected. The receptors derive from a man between 25 and 39 years old in good health.

This chain connects TRBV10-1 to TRBJ2-1; either TRBD1 or TRBD2 may supply D (6 bases each). V was clipped by 3 bases and J by 8 bases, with 17 bases between them. The CDR3 loop spans 15 amino acids. Germline loops: CDR1 WNHNN, CDR2 SYGVQD (reference sequence). CDR3 sequence: CASSDRGRGGDEQFF. The DNA for the CDR3 is TGCGCCAGCAGTGATCGGGGCAGGGGCGGGGATGAGCAGTTCTTC.

The V gene is TRBV7-6, the J gene TRBJ2-4; tentatively, D is TRBD1 (5 bases). This CDR3 spans 12 amino acids. V lost 4 bases, J lost 8 bases, and 9 bases lay in between. Germline CDR1 reads SGHVS; CDR2 reads FNYEAQ. CDR3 amino acids: CASSSQDDIQYF. CDR3 in DNA: TGTGCCAGCAGCTCACAGGATGACATTCAGTACTTC.

The V call is TRBV2, the J call TRBJ2-2; D is tentatively TRBD1 or TRBD2 (6 bases each). Germline V gene sequence: CDR1 SNHLY, CDR2 FYNNEI. The ends were cut back, 6 bases at V and 6 bases at J, with 17 bases in the middle. The CDR3 consists of 15 residues. The CDR3 coding sequence is TGTGCCAGCAGATCGCGGGACACGGGGGCCGGGGAGCTGTTTTTT. Residues: CASRSRDTGAGELFF.

A single count supports this clone. The V gene is TRBV11-3, the J gene TRBJ2-2; 7 nucleotides align to TRBD2. The CDR3 extends over 16 amino acids. Germline V gene lookup returns CDR1 SGHNT and CDR2 YENEEA. V was pared by 5 bases and J by 5 bases, with 11 bases of the junction left unmatched. The CDR3 nucleotides are TGTGCCAGCAGCCCCAGAAGTATTAGCGGGACCGGGGAGCTGTTTTTT. Amino acid sequence: CASSPRSISGTGELFF.

This chain links TRBV21-1 with TRBJ2-1; TRBD2 was called by the table and not checked on the DNA. TRBV21-1 is designated a pseudogene. The CDR3 spans 15 residues. The DNA for the CDR3 is TGTGCCAGCAGCGGACTAGCACGAAGATGGAATGAGCAGTTCTTC. Its translation: CASSGLARRWNEQFF.

This chain links TRBV6-6 with TRBJ2-2; D not certain. V was shortened by 7 bases and J by 5 bases, with 14 bases between the two germline ends. In germline, CDR1 is MNHNY, CDR2 SVGAGI (reference sequence). This CDR3 has 14 residues. The CDR3 region is CASINWVETGELFF. CDR3 nucleotides: TGTGCCAGCATTAATTGGGTGGAGACCGGGGAGCTGTTTTTT.

This chain uses TRBV5-1 with TRBJ2-6; D is perhaps TRBD2 (5 bases). The V gene's germline CDR1 is SGHRS and CDR2 YFSETQ. CDR3 length equals 18 residues. Trimming stripped 4 bases from V and 0 bases from J, with 17 bases between. DNA of the CDR3: TGCGCCAGCAGCCCGCGGGTTAGTTCCCCCTCTGGGGCCAACGTCCTGACTTTC. Amino acid sequence: CASSPRVSSPSGANVLTF.

This sequence joins TRBV18 and TRBJ1-2; D gene uncertain. The CDR3 sequence is 12 residues long. Germline V CDR1 and CDR2: KGHSH, LQKENI. V lost 3 bases, J lost 4 bases, and 6 bases lay in between. The CDR3 DNA sequence: TGTGCCAGCTCACCCCTCGGCTATGGCTACACCTTC. Translated: CASSPLGYGYTF. Full variable domain (remainder filled in from reference TRBV18 and TRBJ1-2): NAGVMQNPRHLVRRRGQEARLRCSPMKGHSHVYWYRQLPEEGLKFMVYLQKENIIDESGMPKERFSAEFPKEGPSILRIQQVVRGDSAAYFCASSPLGYGYTFGSGTRLTVV.

Concerning this clone itself: The sample holds other DNA sequences that translate to the same CDR3. J is TRBJ2-7 and V is TRBV18; D is perhaps TRBD1 (5 bases). Trimming cost V 2 bases and J 3 bases, with 8 bases left between them. The CDR3 totals 13 residues. Germline V gives CDR1 KGHSH, CDR2 LQKENI. CDR3 loop: CASSPTGDYEQYF. DNA of the CDR3: TGTGCCAGCTCACCAACAGGAGACTACGAGCAGTACTTC.

The J gene is TRBJ2-2, the V gene TRBV28, with D perhaps matching TRBD2 (6 bases). The germline V gene encodes CDR1 MDHEN and CDR2 SYDVKM. The germline V and J ends were trimmed by 5 bases and 3 bases, with 16 bases remaining between them. The CDR3 loop spans 16 amino acids. The CDR3 here is CASSRYGTSHTGELFF. The CDR3 bases are TGTGCCAGCAGTCGTTACGGGACTTCCCACACCGGGGAGCTGTTTTTT.

This sequence joins TRBV5-1 and TRBJ2-2, with D possibly being TRBD2 (6 bases). Germline CDR1 and CDR2: SGHRS and YFSETQ. The CDR3 contains 16 residues. The V and J ends lost 4 bases and 0 bases respectively, with 13 bases between them. CDR3 protein: CASSLLTSTNTGELFF. The CDR3 DNA reads as TGCGCCAGCAGCCTCCTTACTAGCACGAACACCGGGGAGCTGTTTTTT.